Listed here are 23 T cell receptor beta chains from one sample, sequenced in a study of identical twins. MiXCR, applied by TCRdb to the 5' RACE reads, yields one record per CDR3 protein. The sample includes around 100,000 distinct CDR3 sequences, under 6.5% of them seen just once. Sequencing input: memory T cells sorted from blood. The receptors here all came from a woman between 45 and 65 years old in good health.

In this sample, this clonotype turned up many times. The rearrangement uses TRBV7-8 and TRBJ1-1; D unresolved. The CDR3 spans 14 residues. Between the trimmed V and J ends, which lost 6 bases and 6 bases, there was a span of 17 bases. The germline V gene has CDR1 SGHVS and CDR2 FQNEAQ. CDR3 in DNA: TGTGCCAGCAGGAGCTTATGGGCCAGCCCTGAAGCTTTCTTT. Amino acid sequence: CASRSLWASPEAFF.

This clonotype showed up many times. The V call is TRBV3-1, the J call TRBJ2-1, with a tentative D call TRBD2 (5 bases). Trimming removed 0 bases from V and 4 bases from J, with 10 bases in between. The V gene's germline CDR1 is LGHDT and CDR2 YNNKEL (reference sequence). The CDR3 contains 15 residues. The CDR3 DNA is TGTGCCAGCAGCCAAGATCGAGGCGGGTACAATGAGCAGTTCTTC. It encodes CASSQDRGGYNEQFF.

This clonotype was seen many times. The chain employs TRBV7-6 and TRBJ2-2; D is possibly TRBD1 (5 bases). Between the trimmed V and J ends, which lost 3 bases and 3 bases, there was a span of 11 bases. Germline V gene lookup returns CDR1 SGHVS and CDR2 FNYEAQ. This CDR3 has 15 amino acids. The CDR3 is CASSLWVGDTGELFF. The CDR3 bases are TGTGCCAGCAGCTTGTGGGTAGGGGACACCGGGGAGCTGTTTTTT.

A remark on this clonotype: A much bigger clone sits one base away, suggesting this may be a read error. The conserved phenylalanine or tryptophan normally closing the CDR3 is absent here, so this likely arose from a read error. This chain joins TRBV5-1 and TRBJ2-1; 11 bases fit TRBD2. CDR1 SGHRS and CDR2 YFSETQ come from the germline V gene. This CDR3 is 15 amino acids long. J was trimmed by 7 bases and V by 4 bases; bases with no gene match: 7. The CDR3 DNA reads TGCGCCAGCAGCGGAATAGCGGGAGGGATTAATGAGCAGTTCTAC. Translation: CASSGIAGGINEQFY.

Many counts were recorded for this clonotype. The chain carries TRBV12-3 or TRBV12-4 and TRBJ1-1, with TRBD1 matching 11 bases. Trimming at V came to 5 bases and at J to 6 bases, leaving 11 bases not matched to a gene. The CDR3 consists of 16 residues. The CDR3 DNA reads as TGTGCCAGCAGTGGGACAGGGGGAGGTCCAGACTCTGAAGCTTTCTTT. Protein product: CASSGTGGGPDSEAFF.

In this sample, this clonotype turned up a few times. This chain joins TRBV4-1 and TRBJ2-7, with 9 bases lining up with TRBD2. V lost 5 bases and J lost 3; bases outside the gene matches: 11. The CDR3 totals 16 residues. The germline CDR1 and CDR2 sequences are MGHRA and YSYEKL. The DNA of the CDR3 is TGCGCCAGCAGCTGGGAGGTGGGGACTAGCCTCTACGAGCAGTACTTC. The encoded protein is CASSWEVGTSLYEQYF.

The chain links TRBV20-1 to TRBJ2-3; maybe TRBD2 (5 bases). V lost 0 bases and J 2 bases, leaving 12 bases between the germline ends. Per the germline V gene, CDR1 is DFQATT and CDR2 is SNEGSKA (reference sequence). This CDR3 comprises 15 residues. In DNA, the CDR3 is TGCAGTGCTAGAGATATCAAGCGGAACACAGATACGCAGTATTTT. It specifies CSARDIKRNTDTQYF.

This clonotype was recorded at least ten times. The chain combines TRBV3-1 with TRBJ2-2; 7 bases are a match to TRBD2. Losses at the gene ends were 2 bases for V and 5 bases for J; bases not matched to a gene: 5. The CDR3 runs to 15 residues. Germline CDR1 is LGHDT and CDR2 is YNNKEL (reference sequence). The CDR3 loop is CASSQLSGVTGELFF. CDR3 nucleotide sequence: TGTGCCAGCAGCCAACTGAGCGGGGTTACCGGGGAGCTGTTTTTT.

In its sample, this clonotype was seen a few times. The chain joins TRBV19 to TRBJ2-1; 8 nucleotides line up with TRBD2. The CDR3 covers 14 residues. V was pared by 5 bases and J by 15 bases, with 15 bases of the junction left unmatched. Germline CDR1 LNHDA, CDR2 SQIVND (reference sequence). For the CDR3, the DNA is TGTGCCAGTAGTGACGCCTTGGGGGCTAGCGGGCGGTTCTTC. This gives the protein CASSDALGASGRFF.

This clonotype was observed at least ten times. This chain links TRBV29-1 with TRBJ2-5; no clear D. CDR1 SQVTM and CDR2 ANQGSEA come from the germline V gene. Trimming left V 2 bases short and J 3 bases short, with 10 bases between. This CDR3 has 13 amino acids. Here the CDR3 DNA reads TGCAGCGTTGAAAGTCTGCTCGAAGAGACCCAGTACTTC. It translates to CSVESLLEETQYF.

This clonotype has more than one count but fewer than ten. In DNA, the CDR3 is TGTGCCAGCAGCATAATGACAGGGAACACCGGGGAGCTGTTTTTT. Translating it yields CASSIMTGNTGELFF. The chain has TRBV5-6 and TRBJ2-2; maybe TRBD1 (6 bases). CDR1 and CDR2 from the germline V gene are SGHDT and YYEEEE. V gave up 4 bases and J gave up 1 base, with 11 bases separating them. This CDR3 contains 15 residues.

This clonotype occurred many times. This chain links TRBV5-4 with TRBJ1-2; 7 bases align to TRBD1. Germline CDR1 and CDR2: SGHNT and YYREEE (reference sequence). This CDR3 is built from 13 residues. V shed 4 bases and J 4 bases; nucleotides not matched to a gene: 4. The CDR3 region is CASSPGQPYGYTF. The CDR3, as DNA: TGTGCCAGCAGCCCGGGACAGCCCTATGGCTACACCTTC. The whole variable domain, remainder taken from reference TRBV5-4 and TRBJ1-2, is ETGVTQSPTHLIKTRGQQVTLRCSSQSGHNTVSWYQQALGQGPQFIFQYYREEENGRGNFPPRFSGLQFPNYSSELNVNALELDDSALYLCASSPGQPYGYTFGSGTRLTVV.

The DNA of the CDR3 is TGTGCCAGCAGCCAAGGGGTCTCGACAGGGGATCGGGAGCAGTACTTC. This codes for CASSQGVSTGDREQYF. The chain is built from TRBV3-1 and TRBJ2-7; 8 positions agree with TRBD1. V was pared by 1 base and J by 7 bases, with 12 bases of the junction left unmatched. The CDR3 is 16 residues long. The germline V gene encodes CDR1 LGHDT and CDR2 YNNKEL (reference sequence).

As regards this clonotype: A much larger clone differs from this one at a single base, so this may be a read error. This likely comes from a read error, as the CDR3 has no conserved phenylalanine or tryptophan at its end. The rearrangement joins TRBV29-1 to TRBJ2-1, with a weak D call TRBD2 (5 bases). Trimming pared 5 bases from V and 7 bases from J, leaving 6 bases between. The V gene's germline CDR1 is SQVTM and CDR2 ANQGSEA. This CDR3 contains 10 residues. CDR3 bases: TGCAGCGTTTGGGAGAATGAGCAGTTCTCC. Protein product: CSVWENEQFS.

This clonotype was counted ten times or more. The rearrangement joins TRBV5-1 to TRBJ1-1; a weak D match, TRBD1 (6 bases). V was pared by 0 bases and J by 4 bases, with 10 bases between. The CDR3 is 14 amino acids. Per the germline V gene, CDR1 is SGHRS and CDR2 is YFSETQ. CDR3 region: CASSLEGDGTEAFF. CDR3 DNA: TGCGCCAGCAGCTTGGAGGGGGACGGCACTGAAGCTTTCTTT.

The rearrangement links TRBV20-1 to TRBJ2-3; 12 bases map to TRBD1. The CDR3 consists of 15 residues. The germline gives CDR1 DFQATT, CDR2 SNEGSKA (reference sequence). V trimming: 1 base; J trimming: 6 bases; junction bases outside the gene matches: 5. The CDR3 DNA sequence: TGCAGTGCTAGAGTTGGGACAGGGGGCATGGATACGCAGTATTTT. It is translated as CSARVGTGGMDTQYF.

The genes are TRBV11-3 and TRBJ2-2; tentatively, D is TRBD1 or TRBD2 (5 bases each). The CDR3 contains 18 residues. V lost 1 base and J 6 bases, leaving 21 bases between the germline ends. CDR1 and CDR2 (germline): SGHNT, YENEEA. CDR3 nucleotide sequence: TGTGCCAGCAGCTTAGGGACAAATGCTTGGGCGGGCGCCGGGGAGCTGTTTTTT. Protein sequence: CASSLGTNAWAGAGELFF.

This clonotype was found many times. The CDR3 here is CASSPRGPNIQYF. The CDR3 bases are TGTGCCAGCAGCCCCCGAGGTCCAAACATTCAGTACTTC. The chain employs TRBV3-1 and TRBJ2-4; D unclear. This CDR3 contains 13 residues. The V gene's germline CDR1 is LGHDT and CDR2 YNNKEL (reference sequence). V dropped 4 bases and J dropped 6 bases, with 10 bases sitting between them.

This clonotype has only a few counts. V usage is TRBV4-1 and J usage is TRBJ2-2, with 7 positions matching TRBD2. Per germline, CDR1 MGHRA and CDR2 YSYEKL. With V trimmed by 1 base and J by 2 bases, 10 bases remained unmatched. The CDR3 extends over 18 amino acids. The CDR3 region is CASSQVSSGVSNTGELFF. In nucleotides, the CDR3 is TGCGCCAGCAGCCAAGTTTCAAGCGGGGTATCTAACACCGGGGAGCTGTTTTTT.

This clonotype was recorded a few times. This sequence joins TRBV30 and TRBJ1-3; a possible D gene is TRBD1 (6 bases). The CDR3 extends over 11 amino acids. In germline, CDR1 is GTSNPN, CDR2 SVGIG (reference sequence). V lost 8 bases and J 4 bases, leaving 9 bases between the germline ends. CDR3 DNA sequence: TGTGCCGGGGGCCGGGGAAACACCATATATTTT. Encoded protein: CAGGRGNTIYF.

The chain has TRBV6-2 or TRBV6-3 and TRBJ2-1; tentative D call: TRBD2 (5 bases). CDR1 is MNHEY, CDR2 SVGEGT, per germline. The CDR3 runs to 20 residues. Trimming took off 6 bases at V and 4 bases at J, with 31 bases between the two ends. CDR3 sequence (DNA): TGTGCCAGCAGCCCTCCTGGCGGCCTCGGAGGAGGCCCGGCTTACAATGAGCAGTTCTTC. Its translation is CASSPPGGLGGGPAYNEQFF.

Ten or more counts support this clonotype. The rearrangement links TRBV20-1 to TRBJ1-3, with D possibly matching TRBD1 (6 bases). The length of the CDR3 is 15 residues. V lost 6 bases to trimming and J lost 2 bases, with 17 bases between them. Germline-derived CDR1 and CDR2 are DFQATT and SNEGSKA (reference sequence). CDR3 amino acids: CSAATPRGTGNTIYF. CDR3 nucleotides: TGCAGTGCAGCCACCCCAAGGGGGACTGGAAACACCATATATTTT.

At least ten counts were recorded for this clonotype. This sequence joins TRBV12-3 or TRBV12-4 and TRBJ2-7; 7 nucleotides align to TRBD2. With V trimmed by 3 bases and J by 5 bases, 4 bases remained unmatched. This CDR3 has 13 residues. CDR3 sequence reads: CASSFGGTDEQYV. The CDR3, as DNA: TGTGCCAGCAGTTTCGGGGGGACTGACGAGCAGTACGTC.